The sequence of this TCR beta chain was determined in a study of T cell responses to AZD1222 COVID-19 vaccine. Across the whole study: Second-dose intervals near 4 or 12 weeks were combined. Whole-study results and caveats: Baseline serology detected seropositivity in only six AZD1222 recipients. Vaccine-related CD4 TCRs covered spike, predominating at 160-218 and 743-854.

Sequenced by immunoSEQ multiplex PCR; TCRdb stores in-frame clones only, minus some. The top ten clones hold 1.6% of a sample with around 140,000 clones, around 87% of them seen once. Losses at the gene ends were 0 bases for V and 3 bases for J; bases not matched to a gene: 13. CDR1 and CDR2 (germline): SGHRS, YFSETQ. The CDR3 runs 18 residues. To note about this clone: The antigen remains undetermined.

The starting material was peripheral blood, obtained on day 0 of AZD1222 vaccination. The source is an adult in good health. The chain has TRBV5-1 and TRBJ2-7; the match to TRBD2 covers 9 bases. CDR3 region: CASSLAYWEREEIYEQYF. The CDR3 nucleotides read TGCGCCAGCAGCTTGGCCTATTGGGAGCGGGAGGAAATCTACGAGCAGTACTTC.